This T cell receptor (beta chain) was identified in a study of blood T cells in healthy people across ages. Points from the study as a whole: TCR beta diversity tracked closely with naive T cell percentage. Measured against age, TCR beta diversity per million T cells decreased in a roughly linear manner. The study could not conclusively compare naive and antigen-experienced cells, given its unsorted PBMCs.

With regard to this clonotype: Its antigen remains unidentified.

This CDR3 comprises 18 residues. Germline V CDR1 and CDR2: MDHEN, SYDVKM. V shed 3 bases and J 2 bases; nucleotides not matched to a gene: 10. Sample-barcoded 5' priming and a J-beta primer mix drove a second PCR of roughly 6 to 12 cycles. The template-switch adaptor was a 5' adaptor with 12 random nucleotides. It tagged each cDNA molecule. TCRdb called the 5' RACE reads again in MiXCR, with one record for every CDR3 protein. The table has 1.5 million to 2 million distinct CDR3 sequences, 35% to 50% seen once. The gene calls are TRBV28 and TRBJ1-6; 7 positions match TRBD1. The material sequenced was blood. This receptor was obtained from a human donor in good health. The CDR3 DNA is TGTGCCAGCAGTTTCCCTCACAGGGGCGTCACCTATAATTCACCCCTCCACTTT. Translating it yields CASSFPHRGVTYNSPLHF.